This T cell receptor beta chain was found in a study of regulatory T cells in long-lasting Graves disease. Study-wide points: TCR diversity in persistent Graves' patients was below that of newly diagnosed ones. Examination was confined to peripheral blood, excluding thyroid tissue.

A word on this clonotype: Its antigen is undetermined.

The time point: newly diagnosed GD, antithyroid drugs for less than 3 months. Preparation of the TCR library used RNA extracted from PBMCs. Graves' disease diagnoses followed American Thyroid Association guidelines. With iRepertoire HTBI primers and Arm-PCR of CDR3 regions, TCR beta libraries were built. Per the authors' pipeline: The samples yielded 62 TRBV and roughly 15 TRBJ segments. TCRdb recomputed calls from the multiplex PCR reads with MiXCR, one row per CDR3 protein. In this record, the V and J calls reflect TCRdb's handling and not the investigators' own analysis. The sample has over 300,000 distinct CDR3 sequences; roughly a sixth are singletons. This sequence originates from a female donor with Graves disease. Sequenced material: peripheral blood mononuclear cells (PBMCs), taken at new diagnosis, from a patient treated with antithyroid drugs.

CDR3 amino acids: CACLAAYEQYF. CDR3 nucleotide sequence: TGCGCCTGTCTAGCGGCCTACGAGCAGTACTTC. The V and J genes are TRBV10-2 and TRBJ2-7; 7 bases map to TRBD2. The CDR3 is 11 amino acids. Germline values: CDR1 WSHSY, CDR2 SAAADI. V lost 11 bases to trimming and J lost 2 bases; unmatched junction nucleotides: 3.